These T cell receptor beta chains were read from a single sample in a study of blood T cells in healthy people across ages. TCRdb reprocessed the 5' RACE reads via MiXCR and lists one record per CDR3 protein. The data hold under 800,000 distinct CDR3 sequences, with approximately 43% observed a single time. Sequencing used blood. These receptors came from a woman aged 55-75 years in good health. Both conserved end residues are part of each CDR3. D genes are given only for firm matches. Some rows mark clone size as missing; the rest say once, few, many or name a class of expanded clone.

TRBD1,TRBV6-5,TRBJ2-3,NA,CASSRTGGLPDTQYF,TGTGCCAGCAGTAGGACAGGGGGCCTGCCAGATACGCAGTATTTT
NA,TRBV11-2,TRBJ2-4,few,CASSPYRDRATGNIQYF,TGTGCCAGCAGCCCTTACCGGGACCGCGCCACCGGAAACATTCAGTACTTC
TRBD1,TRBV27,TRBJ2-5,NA,CASSLATGAPFKTQYF,TGTGCCAGCAGTTTGGCTACAGGGGCGCCCTTTAAGACCCAGTACTTC
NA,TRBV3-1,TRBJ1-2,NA,CASSPGGQGIYGYTF,TGTGCCAGCAGCCCCGGGGGGCAGGGGATCTATGGCTACACCTTC
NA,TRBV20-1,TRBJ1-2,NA,CSARSDNYGYTF,TGCAGTGCAAGATCTGATAACTATGGCTACACCTTC
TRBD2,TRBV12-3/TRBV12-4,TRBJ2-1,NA,CASTRSGTSNNEQFF,TGTGCCAGCACCCGATCCGGGACTAGCAACAATGAGCAGTTCTTC
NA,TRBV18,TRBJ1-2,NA,CASSGPGANYGYTF,TGTGCCAGCTCAGGGCCGGGAGCCAACTATGGCTACACCTTC
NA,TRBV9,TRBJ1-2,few,CASSAGMFANYGYTF,TGTGCCAGCAGCGCTGGGATGTTCGCTAACTATGGCTACACCTTC
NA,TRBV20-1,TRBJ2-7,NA,CSARTGLIRNEQYF,TGCAGTGCCCGGACCGGGTTGATACGCAATGAGCAGTACTTC
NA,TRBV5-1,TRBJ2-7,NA,CASTGDGNYEQYF,TGCGCCAGCACGGGGGACGGTAACTACGAGCAGTACTTC
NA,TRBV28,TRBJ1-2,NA,CASSASTFYGYTF,TGTGCCAGCAGTGCCTCAACCTTCTATGGCTACACCTTC
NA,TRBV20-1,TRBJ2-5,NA,CSALGIGGLQETQYF,TGCAGTGCCTTGGGTATCGGGGGCCTCCAAGAGACCCAGTACTTC
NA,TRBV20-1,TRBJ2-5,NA,CSAKGPAMAQYF,TGCAGTGCTAAGGGTCCCGCCATGGCCCAGTACTTC
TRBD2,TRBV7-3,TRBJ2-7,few,CASSLGLAGGFQYF,TGTGCCAGCAGCCTGGGGCTAGCGGGAGGTTTCCAGTACTTC
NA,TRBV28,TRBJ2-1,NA,CASSSLEARTGPYNEQFF,TGTGCCAGCAGTTCCCTCGAAGCTAGGACGGGACCTTACAATGAGCAGTTCTTC
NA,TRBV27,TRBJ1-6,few,CASSLGGAGYNSPLHF,TGTGCCAGCAGTTTAGGGGGGGCTGGCTATAATTCACCCCTCCACTTT
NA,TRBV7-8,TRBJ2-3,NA,CASSLMGARADTQYF,TGTGCCAGCAGCTTAATGGGGGCGCGTGCAGATACGCAGTATTTT
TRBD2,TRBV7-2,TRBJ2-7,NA,CASSLAPSGLQYF,TGTGCCAGCAGCTTAGCGCCTAGCGGGCTGCAGTACTTC
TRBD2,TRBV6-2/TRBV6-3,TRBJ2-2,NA,CASSPTSVSNTGELFF,TGTGCCAGCAGCCCTACTAGCGTATCGAACACCGGGGAGCTGTTTTTT
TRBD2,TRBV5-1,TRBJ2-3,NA,CASSLSGAYTDTQYF,TGCGCCAGCAGCTTGAGCGGGGCCTACACAGATACGCAGTATTTT
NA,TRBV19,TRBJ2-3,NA,CASSSLEGSTDTQYF,TGTGCCAGTAGCTCCCTCGAGGGTAGCACAGATACGCAGTATTTT
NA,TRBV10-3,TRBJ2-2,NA,CAISNQEANTGELFF,TGTGCCATCAGTAATCAGGAAGCGAACACCGGGGAGCTGTTTTTT
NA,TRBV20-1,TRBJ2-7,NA,CSARDPGVVGYEQYF,TGCAGTGCTAGAGATCCAGGGGTTGTCGGGTACGAGCAGTACTTC
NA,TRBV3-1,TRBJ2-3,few,CASSQGELGTDTQYF,TGTGCCAGCAGCCAAGGCGAATTAGGGACAGATACGCAGTATTTT
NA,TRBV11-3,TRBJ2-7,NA,CASSLLSGYEQYF,TGTGCCAGCAGCCTACTCTCGGGGTACGAGCAGTACTTC
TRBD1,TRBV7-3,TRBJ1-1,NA,CASSLIRDRGAEAFF,TGTGCCAGCAGCTTAATTCGGGACAGGGGTGCTGAAGCTTTCTTT
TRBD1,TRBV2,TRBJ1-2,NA,CASSEQQGALGCTF,TGTGCCAGCAGTGAACAACAGGGGGCGCTTGGCTGCACCTTC
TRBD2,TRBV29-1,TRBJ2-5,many,CSVTGGGETQYF,TGCAGCGTGACGGGGGGGGGAGAGACCCAGTACTTC
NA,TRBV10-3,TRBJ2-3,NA,CAINPGPTDTDTQYF,TGTGCCATCAACCCGGGACCGACAGACACAGATACGCAGTATTTT
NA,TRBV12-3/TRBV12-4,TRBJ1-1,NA,CASSFSTEAFF,TGTGCCAGCAGTTTTTCCACTGAAGCTTTCTTT
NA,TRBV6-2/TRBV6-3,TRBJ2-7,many,CASSYRAYEQYF,TGTGCCAGCAGTTACCGGGCGTACGAGCAGTACTTC
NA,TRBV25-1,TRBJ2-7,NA,CASSEFGSYEQYF,TGTGCCAGCAGTGAATTTGGCTCCTACGAGCAGTACTTC
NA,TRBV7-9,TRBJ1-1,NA,CASSPAATEEAFF,TGTGCCAGCAGCCCGGCCGCGACGGAAGAAGCTTTCTTT
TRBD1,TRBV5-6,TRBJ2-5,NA,CASSLSFGTENQETQYF,TGTGCCAGTAGCTTGTCTTTCGGGACAGAAAACCAAGAGACCCAGTACTTC
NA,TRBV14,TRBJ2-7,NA,CASSHHPRYDYEQYF,TGTGCCAGCAGCCATCATCCCCGGTACGACTACGAGCAGTACTTC
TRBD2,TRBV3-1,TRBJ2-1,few,CASSATSGKNEQFF,TGTGCCAGCAGCGCGACTAGCGGGAAAAATGAGCAGTTCTTC
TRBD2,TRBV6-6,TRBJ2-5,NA,CASSPKITSGGETQYF,TGTGCCAGCAGTCCGAAAATAACTAGCGGGGGAGAGACCCAGTACTTC
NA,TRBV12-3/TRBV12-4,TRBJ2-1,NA,CASSLNSQTWNEQFF,TGTGCCAGCAGTTTAAACTCTCAGACCTGGAATGAGCAGTTCTTC
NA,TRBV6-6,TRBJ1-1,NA,CASSYELGDTEAFF,TGTGCCAGCAGTTACGAGCTTGGGGACACTGAAGCTTTCTTT
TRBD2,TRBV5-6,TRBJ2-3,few,CASRNSASGRTDTQYF,TGTGCCAGCAGAAATTCTGCTAGCGGGCGCACAGATACGCAGTATTTT
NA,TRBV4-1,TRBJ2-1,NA,CASSQIDPGRREHEQFF,TGCGCCAGCAGCCAAATAGACCCGGGACGCAGGGAGCATGAGCAGTTCTTC
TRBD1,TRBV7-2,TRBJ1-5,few,CASSLVSGGGNQPQHF,TGTGCCAGCAGCTTAGTATCAGGGGGCGGGAATCAGCCCCAGCATTTT
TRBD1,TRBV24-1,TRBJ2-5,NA,CATRDRNNEQYF,TGTGCCACCAGGGACAGGAACAATGAGCAGTACTTC
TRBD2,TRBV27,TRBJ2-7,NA,CASSSPGLASEQYF,TGTGCCAGCAGTTCGCCGGGACTAGCGAGCGAGCAGTACTTC
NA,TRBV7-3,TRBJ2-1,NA,CASSPRFAANNEQFF,TGTGCCAGCAGCCCTCGTTTTGCGGCTAACAATGAGCAGTTCTTC
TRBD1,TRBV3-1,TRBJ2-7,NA,CASSPGQPDEQYF,TGTGCCAGCAGCCCGGGACAGCCAGACGAGCAGTACTTC
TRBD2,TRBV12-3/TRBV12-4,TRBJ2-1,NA,CASSFPMEQGAKGGLAGGEQFF,TGTGCCAGCAGTTTTCCCATGGAACAGGGGGCAAAGGGGGGACTAGCGGGAGGGGAGCAGTTCTTC
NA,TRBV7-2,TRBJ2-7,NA,CASSPRRAALYEQYF,TGTGCCAGCAGCCCACGGAGGGCCGCCCTCTACGAGCAGTACTTC
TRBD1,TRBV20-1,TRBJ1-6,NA,CSANQDRGSSPLHF,TGCAGTGCAAACCAGGACAGGGGGAGTTCACCCCTCCACTTT
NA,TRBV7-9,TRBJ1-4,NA,CASSLDSLATNEKLFF,TGTGCCAGCAGCTTAGACAGCCTTGCAACTAATGAAAAACTGTTTTTT
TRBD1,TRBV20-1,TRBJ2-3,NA,CSAAAGGEETQYF,TGCAGTGCAGCGGCAGGGGGCGAAGAAACGCAGTATTTT
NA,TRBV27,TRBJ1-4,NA,CASSPPTNEKLFF,TGTGCCAGCAGTCCCCCAACTAATGAAAAACTGTTTTTT
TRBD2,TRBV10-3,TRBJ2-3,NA,CAISGLTSGLTDTQYF,TGTGCCATCAGTGGATTAACTAGCGGGCTCACAGATACGCAGTATTTT
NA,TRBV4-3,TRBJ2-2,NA,CASSRVPTGELFF,TGCGCCAGCAGCCGAGTACCTACCGGGGAGCTGTTTTTT